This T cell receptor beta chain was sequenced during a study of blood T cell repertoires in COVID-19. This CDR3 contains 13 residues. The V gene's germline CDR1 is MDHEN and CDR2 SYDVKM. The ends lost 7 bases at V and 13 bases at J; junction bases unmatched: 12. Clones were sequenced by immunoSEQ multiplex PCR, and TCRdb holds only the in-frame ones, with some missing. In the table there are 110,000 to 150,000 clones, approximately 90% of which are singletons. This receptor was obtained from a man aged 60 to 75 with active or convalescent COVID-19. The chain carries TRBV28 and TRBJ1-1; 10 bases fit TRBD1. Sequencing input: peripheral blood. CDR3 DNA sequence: TGTGCCAGCACCATCCGGGACAGGGGAAGGGTTTTCTTT. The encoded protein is CASTIRDRGRVFF.